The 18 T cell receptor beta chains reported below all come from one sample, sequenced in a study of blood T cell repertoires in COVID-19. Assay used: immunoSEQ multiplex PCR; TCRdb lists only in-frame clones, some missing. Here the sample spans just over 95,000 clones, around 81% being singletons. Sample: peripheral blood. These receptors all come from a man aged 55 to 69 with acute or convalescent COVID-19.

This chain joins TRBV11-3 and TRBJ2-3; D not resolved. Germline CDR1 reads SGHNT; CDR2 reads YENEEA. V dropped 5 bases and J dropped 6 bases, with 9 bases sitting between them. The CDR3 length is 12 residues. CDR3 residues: CASSTRMDTQYF. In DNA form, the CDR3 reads TGTGCCAGCAGCACGCGGATGGATACGCAGTATTTT.

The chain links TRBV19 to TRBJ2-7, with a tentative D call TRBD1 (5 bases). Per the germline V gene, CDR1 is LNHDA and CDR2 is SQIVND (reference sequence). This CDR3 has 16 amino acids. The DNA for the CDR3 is TGTGCGCCCCTAGGAAAGGGGCCTTTGGTATACTACGAGCAGTACTTC. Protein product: CAPLGKGPLVYYEQYF.

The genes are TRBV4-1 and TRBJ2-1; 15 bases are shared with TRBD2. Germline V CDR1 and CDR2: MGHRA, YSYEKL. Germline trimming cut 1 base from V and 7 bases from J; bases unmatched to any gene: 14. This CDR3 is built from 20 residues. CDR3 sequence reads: CASSQVGLAGGPPLGNEQFF. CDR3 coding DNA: TGCGCCAGCAGCCAAGTGGGACTAGCGGGAGGCCCTCCCCTAGGGAATGAGCAGTTCTTC.

CDR3 coding DNA: TGTGCCAGCAGCTCTCCGGACAGAAAGACCCAGTACTTC. Translated, it gives CASSSPDRKTQYF. This chain joins TRBV11-1 and TRBJ2-5; a possible D gene is TRBD1 (6 bases). Looked up from germline, CDR1 is SGHAT and CDR2 is FQDESV (reference sequence). The CDR3 runs to 13 residues. Trimming shortened V by 4 bases and J by 6 bases, and 12 bases separated the two germline ends.

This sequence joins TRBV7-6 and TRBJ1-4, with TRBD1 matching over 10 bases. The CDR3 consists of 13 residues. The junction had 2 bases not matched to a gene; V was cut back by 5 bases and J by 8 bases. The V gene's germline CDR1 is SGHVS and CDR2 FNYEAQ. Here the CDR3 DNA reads TGTGCCAGCAGCGGGACAGGGGCGGAAAAACTGTTTTTT. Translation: CASSGTGAEKLFF. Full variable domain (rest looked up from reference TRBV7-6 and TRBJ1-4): GAGVSQSPRYKVTKRGQDVALRCDPISGHVSLYWYRQALGQGPEFLTYFNYEAQQDKSGLPNDRFSAERPEGSISTLTIQRTEQRDSAMYRCASSGTGAEKLFFGSGTQLSVL.

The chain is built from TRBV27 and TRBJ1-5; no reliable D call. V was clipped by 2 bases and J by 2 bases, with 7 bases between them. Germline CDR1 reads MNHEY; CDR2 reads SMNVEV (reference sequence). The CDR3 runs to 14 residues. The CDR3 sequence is CASSLKTRNQPQHF. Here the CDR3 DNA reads TGTGCCAGCAGTTTAAAAACACGCAATCAGCCCCAGCATTTT.

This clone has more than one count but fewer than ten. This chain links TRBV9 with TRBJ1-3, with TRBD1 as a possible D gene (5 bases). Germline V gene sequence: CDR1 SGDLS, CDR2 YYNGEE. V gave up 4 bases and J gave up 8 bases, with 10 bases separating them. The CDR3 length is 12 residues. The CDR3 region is CASSPWGDTIYF. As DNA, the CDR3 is TGTGCCAGCAGCCCCTGGGGGGACACCATATATTTT.

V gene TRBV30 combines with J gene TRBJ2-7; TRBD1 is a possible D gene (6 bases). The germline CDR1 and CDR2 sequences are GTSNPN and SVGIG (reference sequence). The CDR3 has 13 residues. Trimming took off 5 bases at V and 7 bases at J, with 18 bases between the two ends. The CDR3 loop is CAWAGQLSTEQYF. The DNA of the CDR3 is TGTGCCTGGGCTGGACAGCTATCGACGGAGCAGTACTTC.

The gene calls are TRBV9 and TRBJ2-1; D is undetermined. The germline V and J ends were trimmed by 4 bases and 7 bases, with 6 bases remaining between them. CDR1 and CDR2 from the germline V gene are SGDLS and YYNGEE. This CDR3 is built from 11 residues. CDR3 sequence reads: CASSSLNEQFF. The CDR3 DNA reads TGTGCCAGCAGCTCCTTGAATGAGCAGTTCTTC.

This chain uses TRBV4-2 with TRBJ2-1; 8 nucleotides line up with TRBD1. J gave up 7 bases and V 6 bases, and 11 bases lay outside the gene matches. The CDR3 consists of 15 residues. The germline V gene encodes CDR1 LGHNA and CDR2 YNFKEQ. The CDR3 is CASRPHRGRRNEQFF. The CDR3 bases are TGTGCCAGCAGGCCGCACAGGGGGAGAAGGAATGAGCAGTTCTTC.

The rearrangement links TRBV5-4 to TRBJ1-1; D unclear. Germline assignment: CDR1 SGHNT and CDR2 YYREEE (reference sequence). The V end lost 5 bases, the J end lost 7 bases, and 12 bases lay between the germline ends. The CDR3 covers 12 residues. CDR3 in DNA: TGTGCCAGCAGTTCGGACTTGGGTGAAGCTTTCTTT. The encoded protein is CASSSDLGEAFF.

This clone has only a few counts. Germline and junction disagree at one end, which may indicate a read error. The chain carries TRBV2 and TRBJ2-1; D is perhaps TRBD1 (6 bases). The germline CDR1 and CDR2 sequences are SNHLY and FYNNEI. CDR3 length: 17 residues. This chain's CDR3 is CASSKAANTWGRDEQFF. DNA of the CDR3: TGTGCCAGCAGTAAAGCTGCGAATACTTGGGGGCGGGATGAGCAGTTCTTC.

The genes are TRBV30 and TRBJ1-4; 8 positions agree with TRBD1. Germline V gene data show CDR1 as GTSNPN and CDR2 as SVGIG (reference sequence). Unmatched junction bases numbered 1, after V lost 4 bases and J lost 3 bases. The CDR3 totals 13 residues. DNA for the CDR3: TGTGCCTGGAACAGGGGGGCTAATGAAAAACTGTTTTTT. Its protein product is CAWNRGANEKLFF. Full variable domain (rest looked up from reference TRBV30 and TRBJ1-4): SQTIHQWPATLVQPVGSPLSLECTVEGTSNPNLYWYRQAAGRGLQLLFYSVGIGQISSEVPQNLSASRPQDRQFILSSKKLLLSDSGFYLCAWNRGANEKLFFGSGTQLSVL.

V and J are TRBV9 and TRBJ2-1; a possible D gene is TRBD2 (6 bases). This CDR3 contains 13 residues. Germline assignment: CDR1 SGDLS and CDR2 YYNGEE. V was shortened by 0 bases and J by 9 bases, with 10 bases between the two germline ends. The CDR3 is CASSVEEGIEQFF. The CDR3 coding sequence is TGTGCCAGCAGCGTAGAGGAGGGGATTGAGCAGTTCTTC.

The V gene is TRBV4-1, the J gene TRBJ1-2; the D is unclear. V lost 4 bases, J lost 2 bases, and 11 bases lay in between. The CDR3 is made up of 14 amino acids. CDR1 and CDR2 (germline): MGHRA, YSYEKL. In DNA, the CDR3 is TGCGCCAGCAGCCCCCAAAGCGGAAACTATGGCTACACCTTC. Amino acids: CASSPQSGNYGYTF.

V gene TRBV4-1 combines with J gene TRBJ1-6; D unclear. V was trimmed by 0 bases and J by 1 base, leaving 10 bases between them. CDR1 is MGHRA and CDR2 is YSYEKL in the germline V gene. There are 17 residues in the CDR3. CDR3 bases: TGCGCCAGCAGCCAAGATGTCCCTTATTCCTATAATTCACCCCTCCACTTT. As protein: CASSQDVPYSYNSPLHF.

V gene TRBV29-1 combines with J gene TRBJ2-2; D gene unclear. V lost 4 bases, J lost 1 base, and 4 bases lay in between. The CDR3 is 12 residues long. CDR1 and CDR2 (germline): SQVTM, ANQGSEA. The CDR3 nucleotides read TGCAGCGTTGCCAGGAACACCGGGGAGCTGTTTTTT. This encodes CSVARNTGELFF.

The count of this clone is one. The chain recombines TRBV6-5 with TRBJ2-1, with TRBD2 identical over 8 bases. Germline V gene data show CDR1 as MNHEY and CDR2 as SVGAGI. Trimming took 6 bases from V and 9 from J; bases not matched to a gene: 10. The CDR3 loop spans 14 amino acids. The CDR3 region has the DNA TGTGCCAGCAGGGCTAGCGGGCCCGGAGGTGAGCAGTTCTTC. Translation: CASRASGPGGEQFF.